This is a list of T cell receptor beta chains from one sample in a study of memory B cells and T cells in multiple sclerosis. Their target antigens are unknown. TCRdb keeps only in-frame clones here, not all; method: immunoSEQ multiplex PCR. The table lists 30,000 to 40,000 clones, roughly 88% of them singletons. The material sequenced was PBMCs from blood kept in culture. The receptors were gathered from a human donor with multiple sclerosis. CDR3s include the opening cysteine and the closing phenylalanine or tryptophan.

>TRBV7-3
CASSSTLGGASTDTQYF
>TRBV4-2
CASSPVEGAAGSEAFF
>TRBV7-3
CASSLTSAGSGNTIYF
>TRBV5-1
CASSLEGNSGNTIYF
>TRBV18
CASSNPGLAMNTGELFF
>TRBV15
CATSRDRVNYGYTF
>TRBV5-1
CASRYRIGGTEAFF
>TRBV2
CASSPDRDTEAFF
>TRBV6-6
CASSYGTVNTEAFF
>TRBV6-1
CASSEARYEQYF
>TRBV6-5
CASRPQTVPGEQYF
>TRBV7-8
CATSLTPEGTQLGNTIYF
>TRBV15
CATRRDRNTIYF
>TRBV2
CASSVGIYEQYF
>TRBV7-3
CASRLQGTEGYQPQHF
>TRBV27
CASSRRSQGDLNTGELFF
>TRBV7-9
CASSLDNSPLHF
>TRBV11-2
CASSWGLSGFTDTQYF
>TRBV2
CASSPIEASTGELFF
>TRBV27
CASSFSGRGTGGELFF
>TRBV27
CASSPRTSREQYF
>TRBV2
CASREGSGTSLEYEQYF
>TRBV5-4
CASSLDRRTDTQYF
>TRBV5-1
CASSLGLAGEEQFF
>TRBV29-1
CSVAIPRQTTYEQYF
>TRBV10-2
CASSEKRGDEGYTF
>TRBV6-6
CASRDSKTYEQYF
>TRBV27
CASSPPPGYSYNEQFF
>TRBV6-5
CASGPGQGYGYTF
>TRBV21-1
CASSMDRAYEQYF
>TRBV5-1
CASSYGTEYQETQYF
>TRBV28
CASSRFRGQSTDTQYF
>TRBV7-3
CASSLKAPYGYTF
>TRBV10-3
CAISEREGPYEQYF
>TRBV27
CASMAGVGGNIQYF